The TCR beta chain described here comes from a study of cytomegalovirus exposure and HLA in healthy donors. Looking at the study overall: An early data release held around 80 million unique TCRs from HLA-typed donors.

General observations from the study: It emerged from a later analysis that several of the most significant clusters appeared to be linked to common viral pathogens.

PCR used 60 Vbeta primers and 13 Jbeta primers. Per the original methods: In a later analysis, around 11 million of 75 million to 85 million unique beta chains occurred in at least two donors. The data were produced by immunoSEQ multiplex PCR, yet TCRdb's version contains in-frame clones alone and is incomplete. For V, J and clone size, that table is used; D and trimming come from the DNA. The table lists about 170,000 clones, approximately 78% of them singletons, with roughly 0.69% in the top ten. CDR1 is LGHNT and CDR2 is FRNRAP in the germline V gene. Between the trimmed V and J ends, which lost 6 bases and 5 bases, there was a span of 17 bases. The CDR3 length is 15 residues. Details on this clone: Its antigen is not identified.

Sequenced sample: PBMCs. The rearrangement uses TRBV12-5 and TRBJ2-1, with D perhaps matching TRBD2 (5 bases). The receptor was isolated from a woman under 30 in good health and CMV-seronegative. CDR3 in DNA: TGTGCTAGTGGCCTCACCCGGACGAGGGACAATGAGCAGTTCTTC. Its protein product is CASGLTRTRDNEQFF.